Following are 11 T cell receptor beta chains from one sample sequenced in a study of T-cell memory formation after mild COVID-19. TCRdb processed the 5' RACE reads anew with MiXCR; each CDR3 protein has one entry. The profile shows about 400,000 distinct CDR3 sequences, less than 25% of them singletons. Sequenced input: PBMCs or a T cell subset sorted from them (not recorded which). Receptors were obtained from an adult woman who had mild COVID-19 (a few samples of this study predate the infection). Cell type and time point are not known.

CDR3 DNA: TGCAGTGCTGCTCCCCTAGGGGGGTTCTCGGAGACCCAGTACTTC. It translates to CSAAPLGGFSETQYF. The J gene is TRBJ2-5, the V gene TRBV20-1; D possibly matches TRBD1 or TRBD2 (6 bases each). From germline, CDR1 is DFQATT and CDR2 SNEGSKA (reference sequence). The length of the CDR3 is 15 residues. V was cut by 5 bases and J by 5 bases, with 21 bases left in between.

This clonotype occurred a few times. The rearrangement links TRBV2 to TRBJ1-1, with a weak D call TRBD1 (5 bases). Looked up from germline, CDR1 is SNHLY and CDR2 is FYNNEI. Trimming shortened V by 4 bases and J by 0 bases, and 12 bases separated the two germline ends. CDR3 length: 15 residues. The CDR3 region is CASSVPATVNTEAFF. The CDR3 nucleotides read TGTGCCAGCAGTGTCCCTGCGACAGTGAACACTGAAGCTTTCTTT.

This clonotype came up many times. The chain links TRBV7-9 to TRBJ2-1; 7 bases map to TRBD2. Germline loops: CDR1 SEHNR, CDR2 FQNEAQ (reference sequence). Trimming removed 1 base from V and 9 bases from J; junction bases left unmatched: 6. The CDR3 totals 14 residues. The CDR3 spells CASSLVPSGSEQFF. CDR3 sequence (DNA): TGTGCCAGCAGCTTAGTCCCTAGCGGCAGTGAGCAGTTCTTC.

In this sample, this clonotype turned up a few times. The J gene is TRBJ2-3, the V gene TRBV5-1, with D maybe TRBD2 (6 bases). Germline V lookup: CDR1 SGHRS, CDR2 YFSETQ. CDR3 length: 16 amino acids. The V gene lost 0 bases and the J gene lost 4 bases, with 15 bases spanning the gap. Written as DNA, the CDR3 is TGCGCCAGCAGCTTGGCTTGGGGAAGGAGGGCAGATACGCAGTATTTT. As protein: CASSLAWGRRADTQYF.

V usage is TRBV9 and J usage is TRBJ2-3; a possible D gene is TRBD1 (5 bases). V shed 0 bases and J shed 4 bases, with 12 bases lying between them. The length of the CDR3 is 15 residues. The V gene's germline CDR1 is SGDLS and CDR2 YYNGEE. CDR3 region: CASSVGSGAPDTQYF. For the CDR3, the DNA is TGTGCCAGCAGCGTAGGCTCTGGGGCCCCAGATACGCAGTATTTT.

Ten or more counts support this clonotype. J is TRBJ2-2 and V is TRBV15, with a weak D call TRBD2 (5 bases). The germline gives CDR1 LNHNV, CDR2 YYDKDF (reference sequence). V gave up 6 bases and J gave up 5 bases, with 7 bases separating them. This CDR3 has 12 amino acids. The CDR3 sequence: CATSRGTGELFF. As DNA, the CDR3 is TGTGCCACCAGTCGGGGAACCGGGGAGCTGTTTTTT.

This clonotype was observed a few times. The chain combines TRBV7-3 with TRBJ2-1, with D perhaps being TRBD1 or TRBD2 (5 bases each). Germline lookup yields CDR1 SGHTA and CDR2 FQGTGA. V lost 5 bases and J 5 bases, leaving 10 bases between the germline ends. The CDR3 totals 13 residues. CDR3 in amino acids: CASSRRGHNEQFF. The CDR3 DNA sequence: TGTGCCAGCAGCCGTCGGGGACACAATGAGCAGTTCTTC.

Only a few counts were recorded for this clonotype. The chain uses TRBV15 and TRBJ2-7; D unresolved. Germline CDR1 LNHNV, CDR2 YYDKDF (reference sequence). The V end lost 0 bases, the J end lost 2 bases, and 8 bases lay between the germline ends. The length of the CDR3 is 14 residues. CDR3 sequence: CATSRDRAPYEQYF. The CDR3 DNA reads TGTGCCACCAGCAGAGATCGGGCCCCCTACGAGCAGTACTTC.

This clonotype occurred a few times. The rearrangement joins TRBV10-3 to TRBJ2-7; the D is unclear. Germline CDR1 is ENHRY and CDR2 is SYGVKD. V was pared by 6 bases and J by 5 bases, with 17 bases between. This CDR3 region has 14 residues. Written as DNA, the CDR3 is TGTGCCATCAGCCCCCATCAGTCTAGGAACGAGCAGTACTTC. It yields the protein CAISPHQSRNEQYF.

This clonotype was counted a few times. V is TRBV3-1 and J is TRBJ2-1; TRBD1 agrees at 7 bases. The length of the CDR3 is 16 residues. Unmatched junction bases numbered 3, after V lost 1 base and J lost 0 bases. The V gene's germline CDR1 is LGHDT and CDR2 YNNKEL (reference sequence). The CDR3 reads CASSQAGTDSYNEQFF. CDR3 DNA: TGTGCCAGCAGCCAAGCAGGGACAGACTCCTACAATGAGCAGTTCTTC.

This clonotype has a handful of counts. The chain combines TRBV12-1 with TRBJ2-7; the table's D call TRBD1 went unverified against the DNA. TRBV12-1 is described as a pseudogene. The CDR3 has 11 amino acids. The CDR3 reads CASSFALSQYF. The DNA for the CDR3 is TGTGCCAGCAGCTTTGCGCTGTCCCAGTACTTC.